This T cell receptor beta chain emerged from a study of blood T cell repertoires in COVID-19. Study in general: Whether acute or convalescent, the COVID-19 samples came from the United States, Italy and Spain. Nucleic acid was either cDNA or gDNA, and it came from T cells, B-cell-depleted T cells, or PBMCs.

Seattle patient enrollment occurred during active infection, with longitudinal follow-up thereafter. The assay was immunoSEQ multiplex PCR, and TCRdb's table has in-frame clones only and misses some. The data show 28,000 or so clones, 80% to 90% seen once. Sequencing was carried out using peripheral blood. The receptor was isolated from a woman older than 75 with COVID-19, enrolled during active disease.

The chain's CDR3 is CASSPEGAGGAEQFF. Here the CDR3 DNA reads TGTGCCAGCAGCCCCGAAGGAGCGGGGGGTGCGGAGCAGTTCTTC. V usage is TRBV5-5 and J usage is TRBJ2-1; 9 bases are shared with TRBD2. The CDR3 totals 15 residues. The J segment lost 10 bases and the V segment lost 4 bases, leaving 12 bases of the junction unmatched. Germline V CDR1 and CDR2: SGHKS, YYEKEE (reference sequence). The variable domain in full, with the rest retrieved from reference TRBV5-5 and TRBJ2-1, is DAGVTQSPTHLIKTRGQQVTLRCSPISGHKSVSWYQQVLGQGPQFIFQYYEKEERGRGNFPDRFSARQFPNYSSELNVNALLLGDSALYLCASSPEGAGGAEQFFGPGTRLTVL.